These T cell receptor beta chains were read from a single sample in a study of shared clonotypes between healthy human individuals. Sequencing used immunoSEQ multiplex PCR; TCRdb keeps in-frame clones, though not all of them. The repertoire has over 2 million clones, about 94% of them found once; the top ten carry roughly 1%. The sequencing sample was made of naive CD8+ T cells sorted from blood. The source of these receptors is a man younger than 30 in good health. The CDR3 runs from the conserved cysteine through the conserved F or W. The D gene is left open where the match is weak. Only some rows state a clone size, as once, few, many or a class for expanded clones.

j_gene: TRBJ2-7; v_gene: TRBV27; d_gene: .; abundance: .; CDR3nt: TGTGCCAGCAGTTTGGACAGCGGGGCCGAGCAGTACTTC; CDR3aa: CASSLDSGAEQYF
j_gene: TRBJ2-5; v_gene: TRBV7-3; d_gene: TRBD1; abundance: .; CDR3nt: TGTGCCAGCAGCTTATACGGACAGGGAAGGCAAGAGACCCAGTACTTC; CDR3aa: CASSLYGQGRQETQYF
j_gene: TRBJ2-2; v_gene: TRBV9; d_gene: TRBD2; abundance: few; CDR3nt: TGTGCCAGCAGCGCCTCACCGACTAGCGGGAGGGTTACCGGGGAGCTGTTTTTT; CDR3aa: CASSASPTSGRVTGELFF
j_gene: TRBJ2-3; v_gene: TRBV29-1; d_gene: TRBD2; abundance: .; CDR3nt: TGCAGCACCCTAGCGGGCGTTAGCACAGATACGCAGTATTTT; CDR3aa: CSTLAGVSTDTQYF
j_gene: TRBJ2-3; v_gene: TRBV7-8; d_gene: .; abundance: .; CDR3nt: TGTGCCAGCAGCATGACTAGCACAGATACGCAGTATTTT; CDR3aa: CASSMTSTDTQYF
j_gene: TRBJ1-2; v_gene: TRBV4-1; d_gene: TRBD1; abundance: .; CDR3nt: TGCGCCAGCAGCCAAGGACCCCTTGACAGGGCCTATGGCTACACCTTC; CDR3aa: CASSQGPLDRAYGYTF
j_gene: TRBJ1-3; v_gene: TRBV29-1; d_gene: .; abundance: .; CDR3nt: TGCAGCGTTATGGGGGTGGTGAACTCTGGAAACACCATATATTTT; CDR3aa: CSVMGVVNSGNTIYF
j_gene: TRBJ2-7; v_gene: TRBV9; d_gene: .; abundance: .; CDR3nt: TGTGCCAGCAGCGTAGACGGGGTAGAGCAGTACTTC; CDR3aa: CASSVDGVEQYF
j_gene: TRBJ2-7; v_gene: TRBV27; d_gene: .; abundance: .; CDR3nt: TGTGCCAGCAGCTTGACAGTAGCCTACGAGCAGTACTTC; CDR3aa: CASSLTVAYEQYF
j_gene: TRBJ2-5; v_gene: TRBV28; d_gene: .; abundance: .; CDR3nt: TGTGCCAGCAGTTTAAGTCAGGGGTTACCTGGGGAGACCCAGTACTTC; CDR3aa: CASSLSQGLPGETQYF
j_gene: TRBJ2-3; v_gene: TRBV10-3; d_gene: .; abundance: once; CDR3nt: TGTGCCACCTTGGCTAGCGCGCGCACAGATACGCAGTATTTT; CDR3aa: CATLASARTDTQYF
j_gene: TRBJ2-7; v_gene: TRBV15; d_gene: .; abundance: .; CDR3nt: TGTGCCACCAGAAGTGGAACAGGGTCCTACGAGCAGTACTTC; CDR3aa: CATRSGTGSYEQYF
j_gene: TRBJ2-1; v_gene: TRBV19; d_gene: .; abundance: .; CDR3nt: TGTGCCAGTAGTATAGGAGGGAATGAGCAGTTCTTC; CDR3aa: CASSIGGNEQFF
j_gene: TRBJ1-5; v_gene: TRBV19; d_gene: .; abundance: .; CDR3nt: TGTGCCAGTAGTCTCCCAGGGGCTGGGGACCTCTATAGCAATCAGCCCCAGCATTTT; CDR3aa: CASSLPGAGDLYSNQPQHF
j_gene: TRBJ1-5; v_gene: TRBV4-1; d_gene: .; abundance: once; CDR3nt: TGCGCCAGCAGCCAAGGAGGAGGGCAGCCCCAGCATTTT; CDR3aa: CASSQGGGQPQHF
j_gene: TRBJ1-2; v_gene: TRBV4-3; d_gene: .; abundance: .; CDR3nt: TGCGCCAGCAGCCAAGTGTCCAGTTATGGCTACACCTTC; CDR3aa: CASSQVSSYGYTF
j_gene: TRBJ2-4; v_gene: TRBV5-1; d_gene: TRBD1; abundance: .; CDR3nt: TGCGCCAGCAGCTTGGGACAGGGGGCTTCGTCCAAAAACATTCAGTACTTC; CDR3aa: CASSLGQGASSKNIQYF
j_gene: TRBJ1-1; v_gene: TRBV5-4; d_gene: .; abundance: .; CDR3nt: TGTGCCAGCAGCTTGTCGGGATCTGACACTGAAGCTTTCTTT; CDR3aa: CASSLSGSDTEAFF
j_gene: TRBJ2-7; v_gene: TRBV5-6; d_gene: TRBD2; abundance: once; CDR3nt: TGTGCCAGCAGCTCTATAACTAGCGGGGGGTACGAGCAGTACTTC; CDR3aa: CASSSITSGGYEQYF
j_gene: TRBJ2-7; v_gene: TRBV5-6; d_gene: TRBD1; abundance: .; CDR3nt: TGTGCCAGCAGCGCAGGGACAGGTTTTGGCGAGCAGTACTTC; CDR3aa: CASSAGTGFGEQYF
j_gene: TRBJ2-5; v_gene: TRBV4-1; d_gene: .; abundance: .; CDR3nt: TGCGCCAGCAGCCAAGATCAGGGGCCTGGGGAGACCCAGTACTTC; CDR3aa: CASSQDQGPGETQYF
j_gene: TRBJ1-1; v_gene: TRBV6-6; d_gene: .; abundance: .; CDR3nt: TGTGCCAGCGTTCCGGGGGCGTTTAACGGGGCTTTCTTT; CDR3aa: CASVPGAFNGAFF
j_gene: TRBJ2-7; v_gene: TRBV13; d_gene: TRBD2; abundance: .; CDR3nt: TGTGCCAGCAGCTTAGGGGCTAGCGGGGGGGCCAGCTCCTACGAGCAGTACTTC; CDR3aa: CASSLGASGGASSYEQYF
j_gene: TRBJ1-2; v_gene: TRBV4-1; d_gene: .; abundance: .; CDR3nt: TGCGCCAGCAGCCCAAAGAAAGGGCAGCCTTTCGGCTACACCTTC; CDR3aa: CASSPKKGQPFGYTF
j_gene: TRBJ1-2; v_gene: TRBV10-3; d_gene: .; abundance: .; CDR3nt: TGTGCCATCAGTGAGCTCGACACAACCTATGGCTACACCTTC; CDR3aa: CAISELDTTYGYTF
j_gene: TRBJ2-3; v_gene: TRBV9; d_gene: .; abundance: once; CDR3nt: TGTGCCAGCAGCGTAGGTGGAGATACGCAGTATTTT; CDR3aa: CASSVGGDTQYF